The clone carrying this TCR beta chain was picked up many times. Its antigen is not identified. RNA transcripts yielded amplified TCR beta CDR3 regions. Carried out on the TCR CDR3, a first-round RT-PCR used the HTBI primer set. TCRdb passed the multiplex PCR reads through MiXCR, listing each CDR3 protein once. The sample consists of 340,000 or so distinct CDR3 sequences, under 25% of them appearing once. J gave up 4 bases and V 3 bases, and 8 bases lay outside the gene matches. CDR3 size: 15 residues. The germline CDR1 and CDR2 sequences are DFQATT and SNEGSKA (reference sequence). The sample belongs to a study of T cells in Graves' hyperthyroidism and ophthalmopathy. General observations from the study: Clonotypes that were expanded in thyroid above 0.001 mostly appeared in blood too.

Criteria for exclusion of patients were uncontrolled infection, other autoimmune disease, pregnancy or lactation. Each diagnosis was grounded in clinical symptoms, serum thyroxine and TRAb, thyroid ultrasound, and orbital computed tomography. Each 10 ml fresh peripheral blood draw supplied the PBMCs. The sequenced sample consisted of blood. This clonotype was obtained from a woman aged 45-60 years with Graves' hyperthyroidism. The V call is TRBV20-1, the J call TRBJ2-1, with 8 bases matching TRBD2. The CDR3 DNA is TGCAGTGCTAGGGTCCGGGGGGGGGGGTACAATGAGCAGTTCTTC. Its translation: CSARVRGGGYNEQFF.